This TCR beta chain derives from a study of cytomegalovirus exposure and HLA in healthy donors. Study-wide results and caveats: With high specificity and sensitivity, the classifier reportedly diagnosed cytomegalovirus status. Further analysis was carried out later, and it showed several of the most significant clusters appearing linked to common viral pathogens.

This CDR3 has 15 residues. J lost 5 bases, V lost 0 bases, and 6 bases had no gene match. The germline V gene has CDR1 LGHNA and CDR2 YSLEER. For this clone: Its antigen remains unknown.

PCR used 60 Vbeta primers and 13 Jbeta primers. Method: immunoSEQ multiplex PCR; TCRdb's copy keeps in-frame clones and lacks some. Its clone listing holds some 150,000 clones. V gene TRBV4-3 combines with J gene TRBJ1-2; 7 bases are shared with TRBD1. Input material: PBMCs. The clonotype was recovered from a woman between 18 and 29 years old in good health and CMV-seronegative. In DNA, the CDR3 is TGCGCCAGCAGCCAAGATACGAAACAGGGGTATGGCTACACCTTC. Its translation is CASSQDTKQGYGYTF.